The 21 T cell receptor beta chains listed next were all sequenced from one sample in a study of T cells in Graves' hyperthyroidism and ophthalmopathy. RNA transcripts were the template for amplifying TCR beta CDR3 regions. The TCR CDR3 first-round RT-PCR relied on the HTBI primer set. TCRdb recomputed calls from the multiplex PCR reads with MiXCR, one row per CDR3 protein. The repertoire holds more than 250,000 distinct CDR3 sequences, with around 15% as singletons. The specimen was blood. These receptors were obtained from a woman aged 50 to 60 with Graves' hyperthyroidism that later progressed to Graves' ophthalmopathy.

With regard to this clonotype: The conserved closing phenylalanine or tryptophan is absent in this CDR3, likely reflecting a read error. V usage is TRBV4-1 and J usage is TRBJ1-1; D ambiguous. V shed 0 bases and J shed 0 bases, with 5 bases lying between them. The CDR3 extends over 14 amino acids. CDR1 and CDR2 from the germline V gene are MGHRA and YSYEKL. CDR3 region: CASSQEGMNTEAFS. The CDR3 DNA is TGCGCCAGCAGCCAAGAAGGGATGAACACTGAAGCTTTCTCT.

In its sample, this clonotype was seen many times. The chain combines TRBV5-1 with TRBJ2-1; 8 bases agree with TRBD2. This CDR3 is 16 amino acids long. CDR1 is SGHRS, CDR2 YFSETQ, per germline. Unmatched junction bases numbered 10, after V lost 5 bases and J lost 3 bases. CDR3 coding DNA: TGCGCCAGCAGGCTCCCGGGAGGGCCTTTCTACAATGAGCAGTTCTTC. It yields the protein CASRLPGGPFYNEQFF.

This clonotype appeared many times. J is TRBJ2-3 and V is TRBV20-1; 15 bases are shared with TRBD2. Trimming took 3 bases from V and 8 from J; bases not matched to a gene: 9. The CDR3 is 16 residues long. CDR1 and CDR2 from the germline V gene are DFQATT and SNEGSKA (reference sequence). CDR3 sequence (DNA): TGCAGTGCTAGCACCGGACTAGCGGGAGGGGAGGCTACGCAGTATTTT. It specifies CSASTGLAGGEATQYF.

Note on this clonotype: With a much larger clone just one base away, this may be a read error. The V call is TRBV5-1, the J call TRBJ2-4; possibly TRBD2 for D (6 bases). V dropped 3 bases and J dropped 8 bases, with 21 bases sitting between them. Germline CDR1 is SGHRS and CDR2 is YFSETQ. The CDR3 is made up of 16 amino acids. DNA of the CDR3: TGCGCCAGCAGCTCGGGGGACTTCAGGGTGGAGGACATTCAGTACTTC. Translation gives CASSSGDFRVEDIQYF. The whole variable domain, filled in from reference TRBV5-1 and TRBJ2-4, reads KAGVTQTPRYLIKTRGQQVTLSCSPISGHRSVSWYQQTPGQGLQFLFEYFSETQRNKGNFPGRFSGRQFSNSRSEMNVSTLELGDSALYLCASSSGDFRVEDIQYFGAGTRLSVL.

The genes are TRBV20-1 and TRBJ2-1; 11 bases match TRBD2. Losses at the gene ends were 0 bases for V and 4 bases for J; bases not matched to a gene: 5. This CDR3 has 16 residues. Per germline, CDR1 DFQATT and CDR2 SNEGSKA (reference sequence). The CDR3 here is CSARDVAGGVYNEQFF. CDR3 DNA sequence: TGCAGTGCTAGAGATGTAGCGGGAGGGGTATACAATGAGCAGTTCTTC.

This clonotype was found many times. The chain couples TRBV27 to TRBJ2-7, with 10 bases fitting TRBD2. Germline values: CDR1 MNHEY, CDR2 SMNVEV (reference sequence). The V gene end was trimmed by 2 bases and the J gene end by 5 bases; junction bases not matched to a gene: 6. The CDR3 is 15 residues long. This chain's CDR3 is CASSLASGRVHEQYF. As DNA, the CDR3 is TGTGCCAGCAGTTTAGCTAGCGGGAGAGTCCACGAGCAGTACTTC.

This clonotype was counted ten times or more. This chain uses TRBV12-3 or TRBV12-4 with TRBJ2-5; no definite D call. Trimming shortened V by 3 bases and J by 3 bases, and 2 bases separated the two germline ends. The CDR3 covers 11 residues. The CDR3 is CASSFEETQYF. The CDR3 coding sequence is TGTGCCAGCAGTTTCGAAGAGACCCAGTACTTC.

The table lists this clonotype with many counts. This chain uses TRBV20-1 with TRBJ2-3; 13 positions agree with TRBD2. Germline values: CDR1 DFQATT, CDR2 SNEGSKA (reference sequence). The V and J ends lost 6 bases and 3 bases, in that order; junction bases with no gene match: 9. The CDR3 contains 16 residues. The CDR3 region is CSAFIRLAGGTDTQYF. CDR3 coding DNA: TGCAGTGCGTTCATCCGACTAGCGGGAGGTACAGATACGCAGTATTTT.

The rearrangement uses TRBV12-3 or TRBV12-4 and TRBJ2-2; D is ambiguous. The V end lost 2 bases, the J end lost 1 base, and 2 bases lay between the germline ends. This CDR3 has 13 amino acids. CDR3 in DNA: TGTGCCAGCAGTTTACTGAACACCGGGGAGCTGTTTTTT. Amino acids: CASSLLNTGELFF.

The table lists this clonotype with many counts. The chain carries TRBV11-2 and TRBJ1-1; TRBD1 aligns across 7 bases. Trimming at V came to 8 bases and at J to 1 base, leaving 10 bases not matched to a gene. The CDR3 consists of 15 residues. In germline, CDR1 is SGHAT, CDR2 FQNNGV. CDR3 sequence: CASLFTGVGNTEAFF. The DNA for the CDR3 is TGTGCCAGCCTGTTCACAGGGGTCGGGAACACTGAAGCTTTCTTT.

This chain uses TRBV19 with TRBJ2-7, with a tentative D call TRBD2 (6 bases). V lost 5 bases to trimming and J lost 3 bases, with 11 bases between them. Germline loops: CDR1 LNHDA, CDR2 SQIVND (reference sequence). This CDR3 has 13 amino acids. As DNA, the CDR3 is TGTGCCAGTAGTCTAGCGATTCTCTACGAGCAGTACTTC. This encodes CASSLAILYEQYF.

The chain employs TRBV20-1 and TRBJ2-4; tentatively, D is TRBD1 (6 bases). There are 14 residues in the CDR3. CDR1 is DFQATT and CDR2 is SNEGSKA in the germline V gene (reference sequence). Trimming took off 6 bases at V and 0 bases at J, with 12 bases between the two ends. CDR3 in DNA: TGCAGTGCGCCTGGGACATCAGCCAAAAACATTCAGTACTTC. Its protein is CSAPGTSAKNIQYF.

The chain uses TRBV15 and TRBJ2-2, with 10 bases lining up with TRBD2. The CDR3 has 16 amino acids. The ends lost 5 bases at V and 1 base at J; junction bases unmatched: 4. The germline gives CDR1 LNHNV, CDR2 YYDKDF (reference sequence). The CDR3 bases are TGTGCCACCAGCGTAACTAGCGGGGAGAACACCGGGGAGCTGTTTTTT. It yields the protein CATSVTSGENTGELFF.

This clonotype was picked up a small number of times. The J gene is TRBJ2-7, the V gene TRBV6-5; D is undetermined. CDR3 size: 13 residues. CDR1 and CDR2 (germline): MNHEY, SVGAGI. Trimming shortened V by 2 bases and J by 4 bases, and 9 bases separated the two germline ends. The CDR3 sequence: CASSYPGTYEQYF. CDR3 bases: TGTGCCAGCAGTTACCCTGGAACTTACGAGCAGTACTTC.

This clonotype has at least ten counts. The chain is built from TRBV24-1 and TRBJ1-5; D possibly corresponds to TRBD1 (5 bases). The CDR3 covers 12 residues. The germline V gene has CDR1 KGHDR and CDR2 SFDVKD. Trimming took 9 bases from V and 6 from J, leaving 11 bases between them. In nucleotides, the CDR3 is TGTGCCACCGGCGGGGGTACTCAGCCCCAGCATTTT. Its translation: CATGGGTQPQHF.

Ten or more counts support this clonotype. The chain couples TRBV28 to TRBJ1-2; a possible D gene is TRBD1 (5 bases). Trimming took off 5 bases at V and 4 bases at J, with 5 bases between the two ends. Germline assignment: CDR1 MDHEN and CDR2 SYDVKM. There are 11 residues in the CDR3. The CDR3 loop is CASSGTYGYTF. The CDR3 DNA is TGTGCCAGCAGTGGGACCTATGGCTACACCTTC.

V and J are TRBV6-1 and TRBJ1-1; 7 bases line up with TRBD1. V was pared by 8 bases and J by 1 base, with 7 bases of the junction left unmatched. This CDR3 has 14 residues. Germline V gives CDR1 MNHNS, CDR2 SASEGT. In DNA form, the CDR3 reads TGTGCCAGCGGAACCGGGACAGCGAACACTGAAGCTTTCTTT. It is translated as CASGTGTANTEAFF.

This clonotype was picked up many times. This chain uses TRBV11-2 with TRBJ2-5, with 11 bases identical to TRBD2. The CDR3 is 16 amino acids. V dropped 5 bases and J dropped 1; count of bases not matched to a gene: 6. Looked up from germline, CDR1 is SGHAT and CDR2 is FQNNGV. CDR3 sequence: CASSPGTSGTQETQYF. The CDR3 nucleotides read TGTGCCAGCAGCCCCGGGACTAGCGGAACCCAAGAGACCCAGTACTTC.

This clonotype came up many times. The gene calls are TRBV2 and TRBJ2-5, with D possibly called TRBD1 or TRBD2 (6 bases each). V lost 6 bases, J lost 5 bases, and 16 bases lay in between. The CDR3 has 14 residues. Germline CDR1 SNHLY, CDR2 FYNNEI. Written as DNA, the CDR3 is TGTGCCAGCAGCCCCGAGAGGGGGGACGAGACCCAGTACTTC. Its protein product is CASSPERGDETQYF. Full variable domain (outside the CDR3, taken from reference TRBV2 and TRBJ2-5): EPEVTQTPSHQVTQMGQEVILRCVPISNHLYFYWYRQILGQKVEFLVSFYNNEISEKSEIFDDQFSVERPDGSNFTLKIRSTKLEDSAMYFCASSPERGDETQYFGPGTRLLVL.

This clonotype showed up just a few times. This sequence joins TRBV5-8 and TRBJ2-2; a possible D gene is TRBD2 (5 bases). The CDR3 totals 17 residues. V was clipped by 3 bases and J by 3 bases, with 18 bases between them. CDR1 and CDR2 from the germline V gene are SGHTS and YDEGEE. CDR3 sequence reads: CASSSGGIGDYTGELFF. The CDR3 DNA reads TGTGCCAGCAGCTCTGGAGGAATCGGGGATTACACCGGGGAGCTGTTTTTT.

The chain uses TRBV20-1 and TRBJ2-7; D gene uncertain. V lost 6 bases and J 2 bases, leaving 26 bases between the germline ends. Germline loops: CDR1 DFQATT, CDR2 SNEGSKA (reference sequence). The CDR3 sequence is 17 residues long. CDR3: CSASGTEHEQVAYEQYF. The CDR3 region has the DNA TGCAGTGCCTCCGGCACAGAGCACGAGCAGGTCGCCTACGAGCAGTACTTC.